This record covers a single TCR beta chain. The CDR3 is 15 residues long. Germline-derived CDR1 and CDR2 are MDHEN and SYDVKM. With 6 bases clipped from V and 5 bases from J, the junction kept 8 bases outside the gene matches. TCRdb's table, derived via immunoSEQ multiplex PCR, lists solely in-frame clones and lacks some. The data show about 45,000 clones, 85% to 95% seen once. This sample stems from a study of control samples from healthy donors and cancer patients. Material: PBMCs. The chain links TRBV28 to TRBJ2-7, with 12 bases identical to TRBD1. This TCR derives from a woman between 35 and 50 years old with head and neck cancer. CDR3 DNA sequence: TGTGCCAGCAGCACGACGGGACAGGGGGCGCACGAGCAGTACTTC. Its protein product is CASSTTGQGAHEQYF.